This TCR beta chain was sequenced during a study of T cells in Graves' hyperthyroidism and ophthalmopathy. This clonotype appeared a few times. No ophthalmopathy progression within 18 months constituted stable Graves' hyperthyroidism. Based on clinical symptoms, serum thyroxine and TRAb, thyroid ultrasound and orbital computed tomography, diagnoses were reached. Fresh peripheral blood, 10 ml, yielded the PBMCs. The investigators amplified TCR beta CDR3 regions from RNA transcripts. An initial round of RT-PCR targeting the TCR CDR3 relied on the HTBI primer set. TCRdb independently ran MiXCR on the multiplex PCR reads; one entry per CDR3 protein. This sample has under 250,000 distinct CDR3 sequences, with 15% to 20% found just once. CDR3 length equals 16 residues. Looked up from germline, CDR1 is SGDLS and CDR2 is YYNGEE. With V trimmed by 4 bases and J by 6 bases, 12 bases remained unmatched.

The chain uses TRBV9 and TRBJ2-1, with 8 bases aligning to TRBD2. The sequence was collected from a man in his fifties or sixties with Graves' hyperthyroidism. The sequenced material came from blood. Here the CDR3 reads CASSNNPAGVPNEQFF. As DNA, the CDR3 is TGTGCCAGCAGCAACAATCCAGCGGGAGTACCCAATGAGCAGTTCTTC.